One sample yielded the 18 T cell receptor beta chains listed below, sequenced in a study of T cells expressing NK-cell markers. TCRdb reworked the 5' RACE reads into one entry per CDR3 protein, no DNA. Its clone listing holds 550,000 to 600,000 distinct CDR3 sequences. The source material was blood T cells: a sorted CD56 or NKG2C T cell subset, CD4+ or CD8+ T cells, or bulk PBMC T cells (not recorded which). These receptors originate from a man aged 18 to 35 in good health.

The V and J genes are TRBV24-1 and TRBJ2-1; no DNA is available, so the TRBD1 call from TCRdb remains unchecked. CDR1 and CDR2 from the germline V gene are KGHDR and SFDVKD. The CDR3 contains 15 residues. The CDR3 sequence is CATSKRQGPNNEQFF.

The chain joins TRBV6-1 to TRBJ1-4. CDR1 is MNHNS, CDR2 SASEGT, per germline. The CDR3 consists of 14 residues. The CDR3 protein is CASSERGVAEKLFF.

This chain joins TRBV3-1 and TRBJ1-2; absent DNA, TCRdb's TRBD1 call cannot be checked. Germline lookup yields CDR1 LGHDT and CDR2 YNNKEL (reference sequence). This CDR3 comprises 14 residues. The CDR3 loop reads CASSQPGQGTGYTF.

The chain links TRBV5-8 to TRBJ1-3. This CDR3 has 11 residues. The V gene's germline CDR1 is SGHTS and CDR2 YDEGEE. The CDR3 loop is CASRSGNTIYF.

This sequence joins TRBV29-1 and TRBJ2-5. CDR1 SQVTM and CDR2 ANQGSEA come from the germline V gene. The CDR3 loop spans 12 amino acids. The CDR3 loop reads CSARISRETQYF.

V gene TRBV12-3 or TRBV12-4 combines with J gene TRBJ1-6; TCRdb's D call, TRBD1, is unchecked because there is no DNA. The length of the CDR3 is 15 residues. The CDR3 sequence: CASTRGGNYNSPLHF.

The CDR3 sequence is CASSRFGQTQGHNEQFF. The chain is built from TRBV11-3 and TRBJ2-1; TCRdb returns TRBD1, unconfirmable since there is no DNA. Per the germline V gene, CDR1 is SGHNT and CDR2 is YENEEA. The CDR3 consists of 17 residues.

The chain carries TRBV20-1 and TRBJ2-5; TCRdb designates TRBD2, a call that cannot be tested without DNA. The CDR3 is 13 amino acids. The germline V gene has CDR1 DFQATT and CDR2 SNEGSKA (reference sequence). The chain's CDR3 is CSVTSLRGETQYF.

Here the CDR3 reads CASSLEFPGEQFF. V usage is TRBV12-3 or TRBV12-4 and J usage is TRBJ2-1; TCRdb lists TRBD1, though no DNA is available to test this call. The CDR3 loop spans 13 amino acids.

The chain couples TRBV5-1 to TRBJ2-5; the D gene TCRdb calls, TRBD2, cannot be checked with no DNA. This CDR3 has 16 amino acids. The germline gives CDR1 SGHRS, CDR2 YFSETQ. The CDR3 reads CASSRITGTSIETQYF. Variable domain in full (rest from reference TRBV5-1 and TRBJ2-5): KAGVTQTPRYLIKTRGQQVTLSCSPISGHRSVSWYQQTPGQGLQFLFEYFSETQRNKGNFPGRFSGRQFSNSRSEMNVSTLELGDSALYLCASSRITGTSIETQYFGPGTRLLVL.

V usage is TRBV4-2 and J usage is TRBJ1-4. The germline V gene has CDR1 LGHNA and CDR2 YNFKEQ. The CDR3 has 13 residues. The CDR3 here is CATGGGTNEKLFF.

The CDR3 sequence is CAIKDRGDTEAFF. This chain connects TRBV10-3 to TRBJ1-1; the D call of TRBD1 rests on TCRdb alone, since no DNA is present to check it. Germline CDR1 ENHRY, CDR2 SYGVKD. CDR3 length: 13 amino acids.

This CDR3 reads CSASRGSEPETQYF. This rearrangement joins TRBV20-1 to TRBJ2-5; absent DNA, TCRdb's TRBD1 call cannot be checked. Looked up from germline, CDR1 is DFQATT and CDR2 is SNEGSKA (reference sequence). The CDR3 totals 14 residues.

The chain uses TRBV20-1 and TRBJ2-7; TCRdb proposes TRBD1, but this gene call is untestable without DNA. CDR3 length: 14 amino acids. Germline lookup yields CDR1 DFQATT and CDR2 SNEGSKA (reference sequence). This CDR3 is CSAVGTGRPYEQYF.

The V call is TRBV6-5, the J call TRBJ2-3; TCRdb outputs TRBD2, but without DNA this stays unchecked. The CDR3 sequence is 16 residues long. Germline CDR1 MNHEY, CDR2 SVGAGI. CDR3 protein: CASSYSGGGLSDTQYF.

The chain recombines TRBV20-1 with TRBJ2-1; the TRBD2 assignment by TCRdb is unverifiable without DNA. This CDR3 is 15 amino acids long. Germline loops: CDR1 DFQATT, CDR2 SNEGSKA (reference sequence). This CDR3 reads CSAKSHITPYNEQFF.

The V call is TRBV18, the J call TRBJ1-3. Germline-derived CDR1 and CDR2 are KGHSH and LQKENI. CDR3 length: 13 amino acids. The CDR3 spells CASSQKTGNTIYF. The entire variable domain, with the rest obtained from reference TRBV18 and TRBJ1-3, is as follows: NAGVMQNPRHLVRRRGQEARLRCSPMKGHSHVYWYRQLPEEGLKFMVYLQKENIIDESGMPKERFSAEFPKEGPSILRIQQVVRGDSAAYFCASSQKTGNTIYFGEGSWLTVV.

This chain uses TRBV5-1 with TRBJ2-2; TCRdb lists TRBD2, though no DNA is available to test this call. Per the germline V gene, CDR1 is SGHRS and CDR2 is YFSETQ. This CDR3 contains 15 residues. The CDR3 sequence is CASSLSTGVTGELFF.